This T cell receptor beta chain was obtained from a study of radiation and T cells in renal cell carcinoma. Sequencing used immunoSEQ multiplex PCR; TCRdb keeps in-frame clones, though not all of them. The sample has tens of thousands of clones; just over 85% are singletons. The study, taken as a whole, reports: In blood, top tumor clones expanded by 2 weeks, shrinking by 4.

As to time point: blood 2 weeks post-SBRT. Treatment reported: 15 Gy SBRT to primary tumor, nephrectomy 4 weeks later. After SBRT, blood was collected at 2 and 4 weeks, plus baseline. As for this clone: Its target is unknown.

The CDR3 length is 15 residues. Per the germline V gene, CDR1 is MDHEN and CDR2 is SYDVKM. The ends were cut back, 6 bases at V and 0 bases at J, with 12 bases in the middle. This receptor was taken from a woman aged 45-65 years with renal cell carcinoma. The rearrangement joins TRBV28 to TRBJ1-5, with TRBD1 as a possible D gene (6 bases). Sequenced here: blood, sampled from a patient whose treatment included radiotherapy and nephrectomy. As DNA, the CDR3 is TGTGCCAGCAGAGGGGGGGGGTTTAGCAATCAGCCCCAGCATTTT. Translating gives CASRGGGFSNQPQHF. Complete variable domain (other parts from reference TRBV28 and TRBJ1-5): DVKVTQSSRYLVKRTGEKVFLECVQDMDHENMFWYRQDPGLGLRLIYFSYDVKMKEKGDIPEGYSVSREKKERFSLILESASTNQTSMYLCASRGGGFSNQPQHFGDGTRLSIL.